A selection of T cell receptor beta chains follows, all from one sample in a study of brain metastases from non-small cell lung cancer. The protocol was immunoSEQ multiplex PCR, while the TCRdb copy is restricted to in-frame clones and leaves out a portion. This sample has approximately 2,500 clones, with approximately 80% found just once. The sequencing input was tissue from a brain metastasis. All receptors come from a donor at least 40 years old with non-small cell lung cancer. Each CDR3 is given with its conserved first and last residue. The D gene is left open where the match is weak. Where a row states a size, it is once, few, many or the class of an expanded clone; other rows omit it.

clone_size: -
cdr3_length: 13
v_call: TRBV29-1
j_call: TRBJ2-2
d_call: TRBD1
cdr3_aa: CSVDRGKTGELFF
cdr3_nt: TGCAGCGTGGACAGGGGAAAAACCGGGGAGCTGTTTTTT

clone_size: -
cdr3_length: 15
v_call: TRBV10-3
j_call: TRBJ2-2
d_call: TRBD1
cdr3_aa: CAITSGTANTGELFF
cdr3_nt: TGTGCCATAACTTCCGGGACAGCGAACACCGGGGAGCTGTTTTTT

clone_size: -
cdr3_length: 15
v_call: TRBV27
j_call: TRBJ1-3
d_call: -
cdr3_aa: CASRAGTTFGNTIYF
cdr3_nt: TGTGCCAGCAGGGCCGGGACAACTTTTGGAAACACCATATATTTT

clone_size: -
cdr3_length: 13
v_call: TRBV7-6
j_call: TRBJ2-7
d_call: -
cdr3_aa: CASSLGPNYKQYF
cdr3_nt: TGTGCCAGCAGCTTAGGCCCGAACTACAAGCAGTACTTC

clone_size: few
cdr3_length: 14
v_call: TRBV2
j_call: TRBJ2-7
d_call: -
cdr3_aa: CASMRALSSYEQYF
cdr3_nt: TGTGCCAGCATGCGAGCGTTGAGCTCCTACGAGCAGTACTTC

clone_size: -
cdr3_length: 16
v_call: TRBV14
j_call: TRBJ2-1
d_call: TRBD2
cdr3_aa: CASSQVGGVSYNEQFF
cdr3_nt: TGTGCCAGCAGCCAAGTTGGGGGGGTTTCCTACAATGAGCAGTTCTTC

clone_size: once
cdr3_length: 15
v_call: TRBV10-3
j_call: TRBJ1-2
d_call: -
cdr3_aa: CAISESSGRTRGYTF
cdr3_nt: TGTGCCATCAGTGAGTCGAGTGGACGGACTCGCGGCTACACCTTC

clone_size: -
cdr3_length: 15
v_call: TRBV7-2
j_call: TRBJ2-7
d_call: TRBD2
cdr3_aa: CASTLGASGLLEQYF
cdr3_nt: TGTGCCAGCACCCTGGGGGCTAGCGGGCTCCTGGAGCAGTACTTC

clone_size: -
cdr3_length: 15
v_call: TRBV18
j_call: TRBJ2-7
d_call: -
cdr3_aa: CASSPTGSRVYEQYF
cdr3_nt: TGTGCCAGCTCACCCACAGGGTCAAGGGTGTACGAGCAGTACTTC

clone_size: few
cdr3_length: 13
v_call: TRBV6-2/TRBV6-3
j_call: TRBJ2-7
d_call: TRBD2
cdr3_aa: CASSYSERGEQYF
cdr3_nt: TGTGCCAGCAGTTACTCCGAGCGGGGCGAGCAGTACTTC

clone_size: -
cdr3_length: 17
v_call: TRBV19
j_call: TRBJ1-6
d_call: -
cdr3_aa: CASSIVGTSSYNSPLHF
cdr3_nt: TGTGCCAGTAGTATAGTTGGCACGAGCTCCTATAATTCACCCCTCCACTTT

clone_size: -
cdr3_length: 12
v_call: TRBV7-9
j_call: TRBJ2-1
d_call: -
cdr3_aa: CASSLETAGWFF
cdr3_nt: TGTGCCAGCAGCTTAGAAACGGCGGGATGGTTCTTC

clone_size: -
cdr3_length: 14
v_call: TRBV5-8
j_call: TRBJ2-1
d_call: TRBD2
cdr3_aa: CASAPSGGDNEQFF
cdr3_nt: TGTGCCAGCGCCCCGTCGGGGGGGGACAATGAGCAGTTCTTC

clone_size: -
cdr3_length: 15
v_call: TRBV4-2
j_call: TRBJ1-1
d_call: -
cdr3_aa: CASSQGTDLNTEAFF
cdr3_nt: TGTGCCAGCAGCCAAGGGACGGATTTGAACACTGAAGCTTTCTTT

clone_size: -
cdr3_length: 15
v_call: TRBV7-9
j_call: TRBJ1-2
d_call: TRBD1
cdr3_aa: CASSHSGTGSYGYTF
cdr3_nt: TGTGCCAGCAGCCACTCCGGGACAGGATCTTATGGCTACACCTTC

clone_size: -
cdr3_length: 14
v_call: TRBV28
j_call: TRBJ1-2
d_call: -
cdr3_aa: CASTSPGEGYGYTF
cdr3_nt: TGTGCCAGCACGTCCCCGGGGGAGGGCTATGGCTACACCTTC

clone_size: -
cdr3_length: 13
v_call: TRBV28
j_call: TRBJ1-1
d_call: -
cdr3_aa: CASRTGSNTEAFF
cdr3_nt: TGTGCCAGCAGGACAGGATCGAACACTGAAGCTTTCTTT

clone_size: -
cdr3_length: 13
v_call: TRBV19
j_call: TRBJ2-1
d_call: TRBD2
cdr3_aa: CASMAGGGYEQFF
cdr3_nt: TGTGCCAGTATGGCGGGGGGGGGCTATGAGCAGTTCTTC

clone_size: few
cdr3_length: 12
v_call: TRBV12-5
j_call: TRBJ1-1
d_call: -
cdr3_aa: CASDTVGTEAFF
cdr3_nt: TGTGCTAGTGATACAGTGGGGACTGAAGCTTTCTTT

clone_size: -
cdr3_length: 14
v_call: TRBV30
j_call: TRBJ1-5
d_call: TRBD1
cdr3_aa: CAWSDGNRGRPQHF
cdr3_nt: TGTGCCTGGAGTGACGGGAACAGGGGCCGGCCCCAGCATTTT

clone_size: few
cdr3_length: 16
v_call: TRBV5-1
j_call: TRBJ2-1
d_call: TRBD2
cdr3_aa: CASSLDVAGVSNEQFF
cdr3_nt: TGCGCCAGCAGCTTGGACGTAGCGGGAGTGAGCAATGAGCAGTTCTTC

clone_size: few
cdr3_length: 17
v_call: TRBV5-4
j_call: TRBJ1-3
d_call: TRBD1
cdr3_aa: CASSLPQGPSSGNTIYF
cdr3_nt: TGTGCCAGCAGCTTGCCACAGGGGCCCTCCTCTGGAAACACCATATATTTT

clone_size: -
cdr3_length: 15
v_call: TRBV4-2
j_call: TRBJ1-4
d_call: -
cdr3_aa: CASSLSESEGEKLFF
cdr3_nt: TGTGCCAGCAGCCTCAGTGAGTCAGAGGGGGAAAAACTGTTTTTT

clone_size: -
cdr3_length: 14
v_call: TRBV19
j_call: TRBJ2-1
d_call: -
cdr3_aa: CASSTSLRGDEQFF
cdr3_nt: TGTGCCAGTAGTACCTCTTTGAGGGGCGATGAGCAGTTCTTC

clone_size: -
cdr3_length: 14
v_call: TRBV5-1
j_call: TRBJ2-7
d_call: -
cdr3_aa: CASSLVKGSYEQYF
cdr3_nt: TGCGCCAGCAGCTTGGTTAAAGGTTCCTACGAGCAGTACTTC

clone_size: -
cdr3_length: 12
v_call: TRBV10-3
j_call: TRBJ1-1
d_call: -
cdr3_aa: CAISHRAGEAFF
cdr3_nt: TGTGCCATCAGCCACAGGGCTGGTGAAGCTTTCTTT

clone_size: -
cdr3_length: 14
v_call: TRBV2
j_call: TRBJ1-2
d_call: -
cdr3_aa: CASSVAESDYGYTF
cdr3_nt: TGTGCCAGCAGTGTAGCAGAATCAGACTATGGCTACACCTTC

clone_size: -
cdr3_length: 12
v_call: TRBV12-3/TRBV12-4
j_call: TRBJ2-7
d_call: -
cdr3_aa: CASSPRGDEQYF
cdr3_nt: TGTGCCAGCAGCCCTCGAGGTGACGAGCAGTACTTC

clone_size: -
cdr3_length: 15
v_call: TRBV11-1
j_call: TRBJ2-3
d_call: TRBD2
cdr3_aa: CASSLGEGFTDTQYF
cdr3_nt: TGTGCCAGCAGCTTAGGGGAGGGATTCACAGATACGCAGTATTTT

clone_size: -
cdr3_length: 15
v_call: TRBV28
j_call: TRBJ2-3
d_call: -
cdr3_aa: CASSRIGLGTDTQYF
cdr3_nt: TGTGCCAGCAGCCGTATCGGACTGGGCACAGATACGCAGTATTTT

clone_size: -
cdr3_length: 15
v_call: TRBV18
j_call: TRBJ1-4
d_call: TRBD1
cdr3_aa: CASLDDRVDEEKLFF
cdr3_nt: TGTGCCAGCCTGGACGACAGGGTTGATGAGGAAAAACTGTTTTTT

clone_size: -
cdr3_length: 16
v_call: TRBV7-3
j_call: TRBJ2-1
d_call: TRBD1
cdr3_aa: CASSLFGRQGYNEQFF
cdr3_nt: TGTGCCAGCAGCTTATTCGGCAGACAGGGTTACAATGAGCAGTTCTTC

clone_size: -
cdr3_length: 13
v_call: TRBV24-1
j_call: TRBJ2-3
d_call: -
cdr3_aa: CATSDYTADTQYF
cdr3_nt: TGTGCCACCAGTGATTACACCGCAGATACGCAGTATTTT

clone_size: -
cdr3_length: 13
v_call: TRBV5-5
j_call: TRBJ2-7
d_call: -
cdr3_aa: CASSLSRDHEQYF
cdr3_nt: TGTGCCAGCAGCTTGTCCCGGGACCACGAGCAGTACTTC

clone_size: -
cdr3_length: 15
v_call: TRBV9
j_call: TRBJ2-1
d_call: TRBD2
cdr3_aa: CASSVGSGGWVEQFF
cdr3_nt: TGTGCCAGCAGCGTAGGCAGCGGGGGGTGGGTTGAGCAGTTCTTC

clone_size: -
cdr3_length: 15
v_call: TRBV14
j_call: TRBJ1-1
d_call: TRBD1
cdr3_aa: CASSSRGGAKFRAFF
cdr3_nt: TGTGCCAGCAGCTCACGAGGGGGCGCGAAATTTAGAGCTTTCTTT

clone_size: -
cdr3_length: 15
v_call: TRBV6-5
j_call: TRBJ1-2
d_call: -
cdr3_aa: CASSYSLTANYGYTF
cdr3_nt: TGTGCCAGCAGTTACTCTCTAACAGCCAACTATGGCTACACCTTC

clone_size: once
cdr3_length: 11
v_call: TRBV20-1
j_call: TRBJ2-1
d_call: TRBD1
cdr3_aa: CSTRSGTGQFF
cdr3_nt: TGCAGTACTAGATCCGGGACAGGTCAGTTCTTC

clone_size: -
cdr3_length: 13
v_call: TRBV5-1
j_call: TRBJ1-2
d_call: -
cdr3_aa: CASSFNGGYGYTF
cdr3_nt: TGCGCCAGCAGCTTTAACGGAGGATATGGCTACACCTTC

clone_size: -
cdr3_length: 15
v_call: TRBV27
j_call: TRBJ2-2
d_call: -
cdr3_aa: CASRGYQANTGELFF
cdr3_nt: TGTGCCAGCAGGGGGTACCAAGCGAACACCGGGGAGCTGTTTTTT

clone_size: -
cdr3_length: 12
v_call: TRBV6-5
j_call: TRBJ1-1
d_call: -
cdr3_aa: CASSYSTGEAFF
cdr3_nt: TGTGCCAGCAGTTACTCAACGGGCGAAGCTTTCTTT

clone_size: -
cdr3_length: 13
v_call: TRBV5-1
j_call: TRBJ2-2
d_call: TRBD1
cdr3_aa: CASSGQGTGELFF
cdr3_nt: TGCGCCAGCAGCGGACAGGGGACCGGGGAGCTGTTTTTT

clone_size: -
cdr3_length: 13
v_call: TRBV7-6
j_call: TRBJ1-2
d_call: -
cdr3_aa: CASSLNRRSGYTF
cdr3_nt: TGTGCCAGCAGCTTAAATCGACGAAGTGGCTACACCTTC

clone_size: few
cdr3_length: 15
v_call: TRBV7-8
j_call: TRBJ2-7
d_call: -
cdr3_aa: CASSLHQGPSYEQYF
cdr3_nt: TGTGCCAGCAGCCTCCATCAGGGTCCCTCCTACGAGCAGTACTTC

clone_size: few
cdr3_length: 14
v_call: TRBV5-6
j_call: TRBJ1-1
d_call: -
cdr3_aa: CASSLGLMNTEAFF
cdr3_nt: TGTGCCAGCAGCTTGGGGCTCATGAACACTGAAGCTTTCTTT

clone_size: few
cdr3_length: 10
v_call: TRBV28
j_call: TRBJ1-1
d_call: -
cdr3_aa: CATIKLGAFF
cdr3_nt: TGTGCCACGATTAAATTGGGGGCTTTCTTT